The 15 T cell receptor beta chains in this list originate from one sample, sequenced in a study of post-analysis software for immune sequencing data (dated by TCRdb to about 2015). What the study reported, not specific to this receptor: Significantly higher frequencies in patients than in controls were found for five or six TRBV segments, including TRBV5-6, TRBV5-1 and TRBV20-1.

Their specific antigens are unknown. The receptor library was made with PCR. The instrument given in TCRdb is Illumina HiSeq 2500. Unique molecular identifiers were incorporated into TCR beta cDNA libraries to reduce PCR and sequencing biases. TCRdb trimmed public reads at Q25 via fastp, called clones via MiXCR and kept in-frame beta chains. Duplicate CDR3 protein sequences are folded into a single record with the most common DNA and genes. In all, the sample holds 600,000 to 700,000 distinct CDR3 sequences, and roughly three fifths of those were seen once. The top ten hold about 11% of the sample. Sequences were obtained from blood. The receptors come from a girl aged 2-10 years with multiple sclerosis.

This clonotype was seen only a few times. CDR3 nucleotide sequence: TGCAGCGTTGGGGTCGCAGGGACGGAGACCCAGTACTTC. Amino acid sequence: CSVGVAGTETQYF. This sequence joins TRBV29-1 and TRBJ2-5; D tentatively reads TRBD1 or TRBD2 (5 bases each). Trimming shortened V by 4 bases and J by 5 bases, and 14 bases separated the two germline ends. The germline V gene has CDR1 SQVTM and CDR2 ANQGSEA. This CDR3 has 13 amino acids. Drawing the rest from reference TRBV29-1 and TRBJ2-5, the complete variable domain is SAVISQKPSRDICQRGTSLTIQCQVDSQVTMMFWYRQQPGQSLTLIATANQGSEATYESGFVIDKFPISRPNLTFSTLTVSNMSPEDSSIYLCSVGVAGTETQYFGPGTRLLVL.

A single count supports this clonotype. The J gene is TRBJ1-4, the V gene TRBV5-4; TRBD1 is a possible D gene (6 bases). Trimming removed 4 bases at V and 4 bases at J, with 11 bases between. Germline V gene sequence: CDR1 SGHNT, CDR2 YYREEE (reference sequence). The CDR3 is made up of 14 amino acids. The chain's CDR3 is CASSPGQFNEKLFF. CDR3 coding DNA: TGTGCCAGCAGCCCCGGACAGTTTAATGAAAAACTGTTTTTT. Combining the CDR3 with reference TRBV5-4 and TRBJ1-4 gives the whole variable domain ETGVTQSPTHLIKTRGQQVTLRCSSQSGHNTVSWYQQALGQGPQFIFQYYREEENGRGNFPPRFSGLQFPNYSSELNVNALELDDSALYLCASSPGQFNEKLFFGSGTQLSVL.

This chain links TRBV4-1 with TRBJ2-5; D possibly matches TRBD1 or TRBD2 (5 bases each). The CDR3 is 13 residues long. Germline V gene data show CDR1 as MGHRA and CDR2 as YSYEKL. V was clipped by 3 bases and J by 11 bases, with 16 bases between them. Here the CDR3 reads CASSHPGLGEQYF. CDR3 coding DNA: TGCGCCAGCAGCCATCCGGGTCTGGGGGAGCAGTACTTC.

The chain joins TRBV9 to TRBJ2-6, with a tentative D call TRBD2 (5 bases). Trimming cost V 3 bases and J 4 bases, with 11 bases left between them. Germline CDR1 is SGDLS and CDR2 is YYNGEE. The CDR3 is 15 residues long. The CDR3 loop is CASSEEGRGANVLTF. In nucleotides, the CDR3 is TGTGCCAGCAGCGAAGAGGGTCGGGGGGCCAACGTCCTGACTTTC.

This rearrangement joins TRBV10-2 to TRBJ1-1, with D maybe TRBD1 (5 bases). The CDR3 spans 12 residues. V was pared by 3 bases and J by 9 bases, with 11 bases between. The V gene's germline CDR1 is WSHSY and CDR2 SAAADI. As DNA, the CDR3 is TGCGCCAGCAGTGAAGGCCTGGGACAAGCTTTCTTT. The encoded protein is CASSEGLGQAFF.

The chain employs TRBV24-1 and TRBJ2-3; D ambiguous. Germline V CDR1 and CDR2: KGHDR, SFDVKD. Deletions cut 5 bases from V and 8 bases from J, with 13 bases between. The CDR3 extends over 13 amino acids. In nucleotides, the CDR3 is TGTGCCACCAGTGGAACTAATTGGGGTACGCAGTATTTT. Its protein is CATSGTNWGTQYF.

Concerning this clonotype itself: Here the CDR3 omits its conserved ending phenylalanine or tryptophan, so a read error is the likely source. The chain joins TRBV11-2 to TRBJ1-1; D is unclear. CDR3 size: 14 residues. V lost 3 bases, J lost 4 bases, and 12 bases lay in between. Germline CDR1 SGHAT, CDR2 FQNNGV. This CDR3 is CASSFAPQLTEAFC. Written as DNA, the CDR3 is TGTGCCAGCAGCTTCGCCCCACAGCTCACTGAAGCTTTCTGT.

This rearrangement joins TRBV5-1 to TRBJ2-4, with D perhaps matching TRBD1 or TRBD2 (5 bases each). The V and J ends lost 4 bases and 1 base respectively, with 15 bases between them. The CDR3 is made up of 16 amino acids. Germline V gives CDR1 SGHRS, CDR2 YFSETQ. CDR3 sequence: CASSGTGPGAKNIQYF. CDR3 in DNA: TGCGCCAGCAGCGGCACAGGTCCGGGGGCCAAAAACATTCAGTACTTC.

This clonotype was recorded once. This rearrangement joins TRBV29-1 to TRBJ2-1, with D maybe TRBD1 (6 bases). CDR3 length: 12 residues. Germline loops: CDR1 SQVTM, CDR2 ANQGSEA. Here the CDR3 DNA reads TGCACTTCAAGGACAGCATACAATGAGCAGTTCTTC. Translating gives CTSRTAYNEQFF.

The V call is TRBV12-3 or TRBV12-4, the J call TRBJ2-1; 12 bases align to TRBD1. The CDR3 has 14 residues. V lost 4 bases and J lost 7; bases outside the gene matches: 2. CDR3 sequence: CASSWDRGRNEQFF. The CDR3 DNA reads as TGTGCCAGCAGTTGGGACAGGGGGCGGAATGAGCAGTTCTTC.

This chain links TRBV7-9 with TRBJ1-2, with D possibly being TRBD1 (5 bases). CDR3 length: 16 residues. V dropped 1 base and J dropped 1 base, with 13 bases sitting between them. Germline V gene sequence: CDR1 SEHNR, CDR2 FQNEAQ (reference sequence). The CDR3: CASSLGDGTINYGYTF. In nucleotides, the CDR3 is TGTGCCAGCAGCTTAGGGGACGGGACCATTAACTATGGCTACACCTTC. The full variable domain, completed using reference TRBV7-9 and TRBJ1-2, is DTGVSQNPRHKITKRGQNVTFRCDPISEHNRLYWYRQTLGQGPEFLTYFQNEAQLEKSRLLSDRFSAERPKGSFSTLEIQRTEQGDSAMYLCASSLGDGTINYGYTFGSGTRLTVV.

The rearrangement links TRBV20-1 to TRBJ2-3; D gene uncertain. CDR3 length equals 13 residues. The V end lost 3 bases, the J end lost 4 bases, and 11 bases lay between the germline ends. Germline-derived CDR1 and CDR2 are DFQATT and SNEGSKA (reference sequence). CDR3 in DNA: TGCAGTGCTAGTCGCGGAATCCCAGATACGCAGTATTTT. Residues: CSASRGIPDTQYF.

The V and J genes are TRBV7-9 and TRBJ1-1, with 8 bases matching TRBD1. Germline CDR1 and CDR2: SEHNR and FQNEAQ (reference sequence). J lost 0 bases, V lost 2 bases, and 2 bases had no gene match. The CDR3 totals 15 residues. The CDR3 region is CASSLTGGMNTEAFF. CDR3 sequence (DNA): TGTGCCAGCAGCTTAACAGGGGGAATGAACACTGAAGCTTTCTTT.

This clonotype was seen only a few times. This chain uses TRBV2 with TRBJ2-5; D remains ambiguous. The J call is doubtful: the DNA matches TRBJ2-7 better. The CDR3 spans 15 residues. Per the germline V gene, CDR1 is SNHLY and CDR2 is FYNNEI. CDR3 sequence (DNA): TGTGCCAGCAGTGAAGCGAGGACCCCGAACGACGAGCAGTACTTC. Translation gives CASSEARTPNDEQYF.

The genes are TRBV9 and TRBJ2-1; 13 positions match TRBD2. J lost 6 bases, V lost 3 bases, and 6 bases had no gene match. The CDR3 totals 16 residues. Germline CDR1 and CDR2: SGDLS and YYNGEE. The chain's CDR3 is CASSEGLAGTSNEQFF. The CDR3 DNA sequence: TGTGCCAGCAGCGAGGGACTAGCGGGAACGAGCAATGAGCAGTTCTTC.